The 17 T cell receptor beta chains below all came from one sample that was sequenced in a study of radiotherapy plus CTLA-4 blockade in lung cancer. Clones were sequenced by immunoSEQ multiplex PCR, and TCRdb holds only the in-frame ones, with some missing. The sample yields some 71,000 clones, roughly four fifths seen once. The sequenced sample was peripheral blood, obtained from a patient treated with radiotherapy plus ipilimumab. Receptor source: a human donor with non-small cell lung cancer whose response to radiotherapy plus ipilimumab could not be evaluated. Some clones in this sample may be carry-over from other donors' samples.

This clone was seen a few times. Other nucleotide sequences in the sample specify the same CDR3. The rearrangement joins TRBV11-2 to TRBJ1-2, with 10 nucleotides matching TRBD1. The CDR3 is 13 residues long. Germline CDR1 and CDR2: SGHAT and FQNNGV. Germline trimming cut 5 bases from V and 7 bases from J; bases unmatched to any gene: 4. The CDR3, as DNA: TGTGCCAGCAGCGCGGACAGGGGGGGTGGCTACACCTTC. It codes for CASSADRGGGYTF.

There are a few counts of this clone. The chain employs TRBV4-1 and TRBJ2-4, with TRBD2 as a possible D gene (7 bases). Germline-derived CDR1 and CDR2 are MGHRA and YSYEKL. Deletions cut 0 bases from V and 9 bases from J, with 15 bases between. The CDR3 runs 15 residues. CDR3 sequence: CASSQDSGGASIQYF. Written as DNA, the CDR3 is TGCGCCAGCAGCCAAGATTCTGGGGGGGCGAGCATTCAGTACTTC.

The chain carries TRBV15 and TRBJ1-1, with D tentatively TRBD1 (6 bases). V gave up 3 bases and J gave up 0 bases, with 11 bases separating them. CDR1 is LNHNV, CDR2 YYDKDF, per germline (reference sequence). The CDR3 extends over 15 amino acids. CDR3 in amino acids: CATSSQDSLNTEAFF. In DNA, the CDR3 is TGTGCCACCAGCAGCCAGGACAGTTTGAACACTGAAGCTTTCTTT.

In this sample, this clone turned up a few times. The V and J genes are TRBV19 and TRBJ2-1; no definite D call. CDR1 and CDR2 from the germline V gene are LNHDA and SQIVND (reference sequence). CDR3 size: 13 residues. Trimming pared 6 bases from V and 0 bases from J, leaving 6 bases between. CDR3: CASRPSSYNEQFF. In DNA, the CDR3 is TGTGCCAGTAGACCGAGCTCCTACAATGAGCAGTTCTTC.

A word on this clone: Other DNA sequences in the sample encode the same CDR3. The chain uses TRBV6-1 and TRBJ2-1, with D perhaps TRBD2 (6 bases). V was trimmed by 2 bases and J by 1 base, leaving 9 bases between them. Germline V lookup: CDR1 MNHNS, CDR2 SASEGT. The CDR3 has 15 amino acids. CDR3 in DNA: TGTGCCAGCAGTGAATCAGGAGGGTCCTACAATGAGCAGTTCTTC. Protein sequence: CASSESGGSYNEQFF.

This clone was observed a single time. The V call is TRBV19, the J call TRBJ1-1; D possibly corresponds to TRBD1 (6 bases). V lost 5 bases and J lost 4, with 11 bases in between. CDR3 length: 13 residues. In germline, CDR1 is LNHDA, CDR2 SQIVND (reference sequence). As DNA, the CDR3 is TGTGCCAGTAGTTCGGGACACCGCACTGAAGCTTTCTTT. Its translation is CASSSGHRTEAFF.

This rearrangement joins TRBV27 to TRBJ1-4, with D possibly matching TRBD1 (6 bases). The CDR3 spans 15 residues. Germline-derived CDR1 and CDR2 are MNHEY and SMNVEV (reference sequence). The V end was cut by 4 bases, the J end by 2 bases, with 11 bases between. In nucleotides, the CDR3 is TGTGCCAGCAGTTCTCAGGGGTCCACTAATGAAAAACTGTTTTTT. Its protein is CASSSQGSTNEKLFF.

The rearrangement uses TRBV6-5 and TRBJ2-3, with D possibly TRBD1 on 8 matching bases. The CDR3 is made up of 15 amino acids. V lost 6 bases and J 0 bases, leaving 13 bases between the germline ends. The V gene's germline CDR1 is MNHEY and CDR2 SVGAGI. The CDR3 sequence is CASSLQGGSTDTQYF. Here the CDR3 DNA reads TGTGCCAGCAGCCTACAGGGGGGGAGCACAGATACGCAGTATTTT.

The rearrangement links TRBV18 to TRBJ2-1, with D hard to call. The CDR3 length is 14 residues. Trimming shortened V by 1 base and J by 4 bases, and 8 bases separated the two germline ends. Germline CDR1 reads KGHSH; CDR2 reads LQKENI. CDR3 bases: TGTGCCAGCTCACCACTCACGGAGTACAATGAGCAGTTCTTC. Protein product: CASSPLTEYNEQFF.

The chain links TRBV28 to TRBJ1-1; possibly TRBD1 for D (6 bases). The CDR3 totals 14 residues. The germline gives CDR1 MDHEN, CDR2 SYDVKM. Trimming pared 4 bases from V and 0 bases from J, leaving 9 bases between. CDR3 nucleotide sequence: TGTGCCAGCAGTTCGGGACATATGAACACTGAAGCTTTCTTT. It specifies CASSSGHMNTEAFF.

The rearrangement links TRBV19 to TRBJ1-2; 7 bases map to TRBD1. After removal of 4 bases from V and 3 bases from J, the junction contained 8 bases not matched to a gene. The length of the CDR3 is 15 residues. Germline CDR1 is LNHDA and CDR2 is SQIVND (reference sequence). The CDR3 DNA follows: TGTGCCAGTAGTAGGGGACAGCAAAGGGACTATGGCTACACCTTC. Translation gives CASSRGQQRDYGYTF. Variable domain in full (rest from reference TRBV19 and TRBJ1-2): DGGITQSPKYLFRKEGQNVTLSCEQNLNHDAMYWYRQDPGQGLRLIYYSQIVNDFQKGDIAEGYSVSREKKESFPLTVTSAQKNPTAFYLCASSRGQQRDYGYTFGSGTRLTVV.

The chain carries TRBV7-2 and TRBJ1-1, with a tentative D call TRBD1 (6 bases). There are 14 residues in the CDR3. V was shortened by 0 bases and J by 4 bases, with 9 bases between the two germline ends. Germline CDR1 and CDR2: SGHTA and FQGNSA. The CDR3 spells CASSLAQGSTEAFF. The CDR3 region has the DNA TGTGCCAGCAGCTTAGCACAGGGTAGCACTGAAGCTTTCTTT.

The V gene is TRBV6-1, the J gene TRBJ1-1; D is undetermined. Germline V gives CDR1 MNHNS, CDR2 SASEGT. Deletions cut 6 bases from V and 1 base from J, with 9 bases between. CDR3 length: 13 residues. CDR3 sequence (DNA): TGTGCCAGCAGGGAGAACTGGAACACTGAAGCTTTCTTT. It codes for CASRENWNTEAFF.

The CDR3 sequence is CASSQDRTSVSSYEQYF. The CDR3 DNA reads TGCGCCAGCAGCCAAGATCGGACTAGCGTTAGCTCCTACGAGCAGTACTTC. The V and J genes are TRBV4-1 and TRBJ2-7; 9 bases align to TRBD2. V shed 0 bases and J 0 bases; nucleotides not matched to a gene: 6. Looked up from germline, CDR1 is MGHRA and CDR2 is YSYEKL. The CDR3 has 17 amino acids.

The chain carries TRBV6-5 and TRBJ2-5; 8 nucleotides agree with TRBD1. V shed 6 bases and J 5 bases; nucleotides not matched to a gene: 11. In germline, CDR1 is MNHEY, CDR2 SVGAGI. This CDR3 region has 15 residues. The CDR3 sequence is CASRGGQARRETQYF. The CDR3 coding sequence is TGTGCCAGCAGGGGGGGACAGGCTCGCAGGGAGACCCAGTACTTC.

The gene calls are TRBV11-2 and TRBJ2-7; D gene uncertain. V shed 5 bases and J shed 3 bases, with 14 bases lying between them. In germline, CDR1 is SGHAT, CDR2 FQNNGV. This CDR3 region has 14 residues. Here the CDR3 DNA reads TGTGCCAGCAGCCCGGTCCCCCGACACTACGAGCAGTACTTC. It codes for CASSPVPRHYEQYF.

This chain connects TRBV29-1 to TRBJ2-5, with D perhaps TRBD2 (5 bases). CDR3 length: 13 amino acids. Germline V gene lookup returns CDR1 SQVTM and CDR2 ANQGSEA. Between the trimmed V and J ends, which lost 7 bases and 4 bases, there was a span of 16 bases. DNA for the CDR3: TGCAGCGGGACTGACGGACTCGGAGAGACCCAGTACTTC. Protein sequence: CSGTDGLGETQYF.